The 5 T cell receptor beta chains below come from one sample, sequenced in a study of blood T cell repertoires in COVID-19. Data came from immunoSEQ multiplex PCR; TCRdb stores just in-frame clones and leaves some out. Of 140,000 to 150,000 clones detected, approximately 92% appear once; the ten largest clones hold 10% to 15%. The specimen sequenced was peripheral blood. Source of these receptors: a young man with COVID-19, enrolled during active disease.

The chain combines TRBV14 with TRBJ2-3; TRBD2 aligns across 7 bases. The CDR3 length is 17 residues. Germline lookup yields CDR1 SGHDN and CDR2 FVKESK. With 0 bases clipped from V and 4 bases from J, the junction kept 10 bases outside the gene matches. The CDR3 region is CASSQDPNAGAPDTQYF. CDR3 nucleotide sequence: TGTGCCAGCAGCCAAGATCCTAACGCGGGAGCTCCAGATACGCAGTATTTT. Together with reference TRBV14 and TRBJ2-3, the CDR3 gives the full variable domain: EAGVTQFPSHSVIEKGQTVTLRCDPISGHDNLYWYRRVMGKEIKFLLHFVKESKQDESGMPNNRFLAERTGGTYSTLKVQPAELEDSGVYFCASSQDPNAGAPDTQYFGPGTRLTVL.

This clone has just one count. This chain joins TRBV2 and TRBJ2-3; D may be TRBD1 (6 bases). Germline CDR1 reads SNHLY; CDR2 reads FYNNEI. V was pared by 4 bases and J by 2 bases, with 10 bases between. The CDR3 has 14 residues. The CDR3 coding sequence is TGTGCCAGCAGTGTACAGGGTACCACAGATACGCAGTATTTT. As protein: CASSVQGTTDTQYF.

The CDR3 nucleotides read TGTGCCAGTAGTGCCGACAGAATTCAAGAGACCCAGTACTTC. The encoded protein is CASSADRIQETQYF. This chain joins TRBV19 and TRBJ2-5, with D tentatively TRBD1 (5 bases). Trimming pared 5 bases from V and 2 bases from J, leaving 12 bases between. Germline CDR1 LNHDA, CDR2 SQIVND (reference sequence). This CDR3 contains 14 residues.

This chain uses TRBV5-6 with TRBJ2-5, with D perhaps TRBD2 (6 bases). The CDR3 is 13 residues long. Germline-derived CDR1 and CDR2 are SGHDT and YYEEEE. V was trimmed by 0 bases and J by 4 bases, leaving 7 bases between them. The DNA for the CDR3 is TGTGCCAGCAGCTTGGGCGGGGTAGAGACCCAGTACTTC. This sequence encodes CASSLGGVETQYF.

The CDR3, as DNA: TGTGCCAGCAGCTTTCAGTTACCCCCCGGGGAGCTGTTTTTT. Amino acids: CASSFQLPPGELFF. The genes are TRBV11-2 and TRBJ2-2; D is undetermined. This CDR3 contains 14 residues. Germline V gene sequence: CDR1 SGHAT, CDR2 FQNNGV. Trimming cost V 3 bases and J 6 bases, with 11 bases left between them.